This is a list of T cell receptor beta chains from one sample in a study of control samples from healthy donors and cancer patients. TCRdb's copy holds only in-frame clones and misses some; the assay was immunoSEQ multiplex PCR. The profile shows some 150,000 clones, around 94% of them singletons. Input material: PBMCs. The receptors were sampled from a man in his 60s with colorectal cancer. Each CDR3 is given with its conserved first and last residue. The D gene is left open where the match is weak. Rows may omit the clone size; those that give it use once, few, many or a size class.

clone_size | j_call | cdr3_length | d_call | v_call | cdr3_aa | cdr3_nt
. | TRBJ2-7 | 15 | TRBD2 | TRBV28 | CASSSSSGGEYEQYF | TGTGCCAGCAGTTCGTCTAGCGGGGGGGAATACGAGCAGTACTTC
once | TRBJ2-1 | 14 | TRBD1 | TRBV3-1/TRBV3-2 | CASSQRGGGNEQFF | TGTGCCAGCAGCCAAAGAGGGGGCGGGAATGAGCAGTTCTTC
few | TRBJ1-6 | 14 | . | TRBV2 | CASSGVSNGSPLHF | TGTGCCAGCAGTGGCGTATCAAACGGTTCACCCCTCCACTTT
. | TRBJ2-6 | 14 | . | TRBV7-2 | CASSPGGGANVLTF | TGTGCCAGCAGCCCGGGTGGTGGGGCCAACGTCCTGACTTTC
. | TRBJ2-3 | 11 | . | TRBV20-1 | CSSEGGDTQYF | TGCAGTTCCGAGGGAGGAGATACGCAGTATTTT
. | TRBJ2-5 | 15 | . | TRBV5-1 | CASSPGNSGEWTQYF | TGCGCCAGCAGCCCTGGAAATAGCGGCGAGTGGACCCAGTACTTC
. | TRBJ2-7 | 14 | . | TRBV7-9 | CASSSDREGYEQYF | TGTGCCAGCAGCTCAGACAGGGAGGGCTACGAGCAGTACTTC
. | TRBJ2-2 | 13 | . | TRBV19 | CASTQGGAGELFF | TGTGCCAGTACCCAAGGAGGGGCCGGGGAGCTGTTTTTT
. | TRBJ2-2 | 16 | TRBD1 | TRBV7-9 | CASSPGQGWDTGELFF | TGTGCCAGCAGCCCCGGACAGGGGTGGGACACCGGGGAGCTGTTTTTT
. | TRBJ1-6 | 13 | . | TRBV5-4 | CASSSTERSPLHF | TGTGCCAGCAGCTCGACAGAGCGTTCACCCCTCCACTTT
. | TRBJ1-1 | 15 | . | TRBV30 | CAWSGALGGVTEAFF | TGTGCCTGGAGTGGGGCGCTGGGGGGAGTGACTGAAGCTTTCTTT
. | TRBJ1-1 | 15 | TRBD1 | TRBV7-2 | CASSLAGGGYTEAFF | TGTGCCAGCAGCTTAGCAGGGGGCGGGTACACTGAAGCTTTCTTT
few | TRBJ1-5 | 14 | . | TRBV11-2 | CASSPAGSNQPQHF | TGTGCCAGCAGCCCGGCGGGTAGCAATCAGCCCCAGCATTTT
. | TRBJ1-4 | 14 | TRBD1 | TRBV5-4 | CASSRDRGNEKLFF | TGTGCCAGCAGCCGCGACAGGGGAAATGAAAAACTGTTTTTT
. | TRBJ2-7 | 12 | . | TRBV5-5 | CASSYSSYEQYF | TGTGCCAGCAGCTACAGCTCCTACGAGCAGTACTTC
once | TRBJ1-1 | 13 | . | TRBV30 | CAWNDGQGGGAFF | TGTGCCTGGAATGATGGGCAGGGTGGCGGAGCTTTCTTT
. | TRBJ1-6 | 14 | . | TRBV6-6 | CASSYGQGNSPLHF | TGTGCCAGCAGTTACGGTCAAGGTAATTCACCCCTCCACTTT
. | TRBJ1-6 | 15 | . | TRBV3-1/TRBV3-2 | CASTKGTLYNSPLHF | TGTGCCAGCACCAAAGGGACTCTTTATAATTCACCCCTCCACTTT
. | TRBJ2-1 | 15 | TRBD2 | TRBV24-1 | CATGGLAGGHNEQFF | TGTGCCACCGGGGGACTAGCGGGGGGGCATAATGAGCAGTTCTTC
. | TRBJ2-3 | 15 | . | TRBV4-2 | CASSQGKRGAHTQYF | TGTGCCAGCAGCCAAGGGAAACGGGGGGCACATACGCAGTATTTT
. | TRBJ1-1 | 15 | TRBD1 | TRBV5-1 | CASSPGGTANTEAFF | TGCGCCAGCAGCCCCGGTGGGACAGCGAACACTGAAGCTTTCTTT
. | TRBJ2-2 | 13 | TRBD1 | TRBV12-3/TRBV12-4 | CASKGQGTGELFF | TGTGCCAGCAAGGGACAGGGCACCGGGGAGCTGTTTTTT
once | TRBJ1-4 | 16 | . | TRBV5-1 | CASSLDGIATNEKLFF | TGCGCCAGCAGCTTGGATGGGATTGCAACTAATGAAAAACTGTTTTTT
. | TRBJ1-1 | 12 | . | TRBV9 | CASSRHTREAFF | TGTGCCAGCAGCCGACACACCCGTGAAGCTTTCTTT
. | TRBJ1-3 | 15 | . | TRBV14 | CASSAYSHSGNTIYF | TGTGCCAGCAGCGCTTACAGCCACTCTGGAAACACCATATATTTT
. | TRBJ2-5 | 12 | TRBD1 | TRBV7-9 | CASRGQQETQYF | TGTGCCAGCAGGGGACAGCAAGAGACCCAGTACTTC
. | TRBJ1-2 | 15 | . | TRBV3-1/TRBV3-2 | CASSQVPTANYGYTF | TGTGCCAGCAGCCAGGTACCGACAGCGAACTATGGCTACACCTTC
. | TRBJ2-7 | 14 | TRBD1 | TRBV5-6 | CASSPPGQSYEQYF | TGTGCCAGCAGCCCGCCGGGACAGTCCTACGAGCAGTACTTC
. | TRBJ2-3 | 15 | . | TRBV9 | CASGAAGLIPDTQYF | TGTGCCAGTGGGGCGGCGGGACTCATCCCAGATACGCAGTATTTT
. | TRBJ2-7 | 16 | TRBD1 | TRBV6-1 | CASSERQGGTTYEQYF | TGTGCCAGCAGTGAACGACAGGGGGGGACGACCTACGAGCAGTACTTC
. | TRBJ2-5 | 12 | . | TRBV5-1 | CASSRADETQYF | TGCGCCAGCAGCAGGGCTGATGAGACCCAGTACTTC
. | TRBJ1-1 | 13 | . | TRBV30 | CAYSGGWGTEAFF | TGTGCCTATAGTGGGGGCTGGGGCACTGAAGCTTTCTTT
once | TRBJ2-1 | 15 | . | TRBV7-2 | CASSLVESSYNEQFF | TGTGCCAGCAGCTTAGTGGAGAGCTCCTACAATGAGCAGTTCTTC
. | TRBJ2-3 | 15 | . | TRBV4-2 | CASSQDEGGTDTQYF | TGTGCCAGCAGCCAAGATGAAGGGGGCACAGATACGCAGTATTTT
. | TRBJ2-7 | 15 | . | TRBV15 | CATSRDRSGAHGQYF | TGTGCCACCAGCAGAGATAGGTCGGGGGCCCACGGTCAGTACTTC
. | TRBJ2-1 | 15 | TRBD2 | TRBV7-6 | CASSLIRGVNNEQFF | TGTGCCAGCAGCTTAATCCGGGGGGTTAACAATGAGCAGTTCTTC
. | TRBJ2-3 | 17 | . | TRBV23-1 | CASSQPAWSRDGDTQYF | TGCGCCAGCAGTCAACCCGCATGGAGCAGGGATGGAGATACGCAGTATTTT
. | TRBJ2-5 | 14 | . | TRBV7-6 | CASSPRRPGETQYF | TGTGCCAGCAGCCCCCGGCGGCCCGGGGAGACCCAGTACTTC
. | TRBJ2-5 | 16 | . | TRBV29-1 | CSVNYPGKAYQETQYF | TGCAGCGTTAACTACCCAGGAAAGGCATACCAAGAGACCCAGTACTTC
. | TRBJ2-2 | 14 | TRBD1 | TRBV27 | CASRSTGGTGELFF | TGTGCCAGCAGAAGCACAGGGGGCACCGGGGAGCTGTTTTTT
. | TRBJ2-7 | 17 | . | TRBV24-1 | CATSDLGRQPSSYEQYF | TGTGCCACCAGTGATTTGGGTCGGCAACCGAGCTCCTACGAGCAGTACTTC
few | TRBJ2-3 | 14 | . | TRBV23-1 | CASSHGGPGDTQYF | TGCGCCAGCAGTCATGGGGGACCTGGGGATACGCAGTATTTT
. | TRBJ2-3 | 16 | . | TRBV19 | CASTTGSFLSTDTQYF | TGTGCCAGTACCACCGGGAGTTTCCTTAGCACAGATACGCAGTATTTT
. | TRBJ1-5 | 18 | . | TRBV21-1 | CASSKAYSGRGLGQPQHF | TGTGCCAGCAGCAAAGCCTACTCGGGCAGGGGGCTCGGTCAGCCCCAGCATTTT
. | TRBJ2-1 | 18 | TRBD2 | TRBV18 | CASSPIFSGGPSNNEQFF | TGTGCCAGCTCACCCATCTTTAGCGGGGGGCCGTCTAACAATGAGCAGTTCTTC
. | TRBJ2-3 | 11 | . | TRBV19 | CATQPGNTQYF | TGTGCCACCCAGCCTGGGAATACGCAGTATTTT
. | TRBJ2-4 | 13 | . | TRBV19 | CASSMETKNIQYF | TGTGCCAGTAGTATGGAAACCAAAAACATTCAGTACTTC
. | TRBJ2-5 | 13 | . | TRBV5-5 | CASSFGREETQYF | TGTGCCAGCAGCTTTGGACGGGAAGAGACCCAGTACTTC
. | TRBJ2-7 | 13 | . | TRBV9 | CASSVGSGREQYF | TGTGCCAGCAGCGTAGGGTCAGGGCGGGAGCAGTACTTC
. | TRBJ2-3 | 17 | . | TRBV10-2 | CASSDGQGGYVTDTQYF | TGCGCCAGCAGTGATGGACAGGGAGGGTATGTTACAGATACGCAGTATTTT
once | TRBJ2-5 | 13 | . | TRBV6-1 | CASSDQGPETQYF | TGTGCCAGCAGTGACCAGGGACCAGAGACCCAGTACTTC
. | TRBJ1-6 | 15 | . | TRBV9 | CASSVAVGYNSPLHF | TGTGCCAGCAGCGTAGCGGTAGGCTATAATTCACCCCTCCACTTT
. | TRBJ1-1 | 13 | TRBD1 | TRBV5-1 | CASSGGQGTEAFF | TGCGCCAGCAGCGGAGGACAGGGCACTGAAGCTTTCTTT
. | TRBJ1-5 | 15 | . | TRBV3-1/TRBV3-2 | CASSPGRVGNQPQHF | TGTGCCAGCAGCCCTGGGAGGGTTGGCAATCAGCCCCAGCATTTT
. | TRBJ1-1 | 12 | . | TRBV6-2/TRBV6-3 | CASSSSYSQAFF | TGTGCCAGCAGTTCCTCATACTCCCAAGCTTTCTTT